This T cell receptor beta chain was identified in a study of blood T cell repertoires in COVID-19 (dated by TCRdb to 2019 to 2021). For context, the study as a whole: Collaborator samples came from the United States, Italy and Spain and covered acute and convalescent phases of COVID-19. Where available, HLA class I and class II types were obtained from metadata supplied by the sample provider rather than from assay-based typing. Deeply sampled blood TCRbeta repertoires from subjects exposed to, actively infected with, or recovered from COVID-19 were included in the dataset. The samples were drawn from two sources: the first 160 participants of the ongoing ImmuneRACE study, and 1,000 to 1,500 subjects contributed by 6 global collaborators. The repertoires were made available in a free public database intended to serve as a resource for research on the immune response to SARS-CoV-2. The material from the prospective study consisted of cDNA or gDNA derived from T cells, B-cell-depleted T cells, or PBMCs. Nearly every sample came with metadata listing a de-identified subject ID, COVID-19 status, age in years and sex. The research as a whole found: Clinical and demographic metadata were provided uncurated, with the amount varying by source and participant.

V and J lose 0 bases and 8 bases, and a span of 8 bases separates them. From cysteine to phenylalanine, the CDR3 is 12 amino acids long. The read is trimmed to its CDR3 DNA, 36 bases read in frame from base 1. Per the germline V gene, SGHRS is the CDR1 and YFSETQ is the CDR2. TCRbeta CDR3 regions were amplified from genomic DNA using the immunoSEQ Assay, a bias-controlled multiplex PCR. As for the original processing: The number of nucleated cells in each sample was estimated from the amplification of reference gene primers within the assay. To quantify the absolute abundance of each unique TCRbeta CDR3 rearrangement, sequence reads were collapsed and filtered. For each sample, productive Simpson clonality was calculated as the square root of Simpson's diversity index across productive rearrangements. TCRdb re-hosts the immuneACCESS table, in-frame sequences only. Its copies lack some clones; in the studies checked, an unresolved V gene accounts for under half of them, and the cause for the rest is not known. V, J and clone size are those of that table, while D and trimming were read from the DNA. The sample yields 450,000 to 500,000 clones; approximately 83% were counted once. The leading ten clones occupy 3% to 4% of the sample.

This clone was counted between two and nine times. Its antigen is currently not known. Base quality data are lacking; no much larger clone is found one base away. Collaborating institutions collected whole blood in K2EDTA tubes following their own protocols. Collaborator samples were shipped for TCRbeta analysis as frozen whole blood, isolated PBMCs, or DNA extracted from either sample type. Material: peripheral blood. The TCR sequence derives from a human donor in a cohort sampled during active COVID-19. The chain is assembled from TRBV5-1 and TRBJ1-1, with the D gene not clear enough to name. The CDR3 reads as follows: CASSLDGIEAFF. Read as DNA, the sequence is TGCGCCAGCAGCTTGGACGGTATCGAAGCTTTCTTT.